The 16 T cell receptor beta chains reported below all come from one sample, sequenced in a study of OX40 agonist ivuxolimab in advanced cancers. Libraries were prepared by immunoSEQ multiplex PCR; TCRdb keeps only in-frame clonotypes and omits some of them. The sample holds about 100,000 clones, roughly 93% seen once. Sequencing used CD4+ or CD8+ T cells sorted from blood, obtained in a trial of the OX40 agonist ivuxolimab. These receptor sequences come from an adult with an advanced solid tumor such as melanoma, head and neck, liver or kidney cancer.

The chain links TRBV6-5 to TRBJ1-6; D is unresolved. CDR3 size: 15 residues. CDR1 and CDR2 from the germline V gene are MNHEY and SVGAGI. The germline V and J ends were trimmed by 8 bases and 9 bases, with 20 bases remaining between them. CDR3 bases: TGTGCCAGCTCTTCGAGAGGGATATCTAGTTCACCCCTCCACTTT. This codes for CASSSRGISSSPLHF.

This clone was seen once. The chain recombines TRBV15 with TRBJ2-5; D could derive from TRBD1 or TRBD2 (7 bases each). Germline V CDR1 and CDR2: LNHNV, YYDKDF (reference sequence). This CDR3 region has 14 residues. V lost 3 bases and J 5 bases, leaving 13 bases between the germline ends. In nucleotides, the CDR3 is TGTGCCACCAGCAGCCAGGGGGGGGTGGAGACCCAGTACTTC. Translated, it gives CATSSQGGVETQYF.

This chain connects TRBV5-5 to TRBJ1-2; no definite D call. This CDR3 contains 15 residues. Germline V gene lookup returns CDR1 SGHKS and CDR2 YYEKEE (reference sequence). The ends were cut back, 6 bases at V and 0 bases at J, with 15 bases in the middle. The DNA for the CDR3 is TGTGCCAGCACCCCGTTTCAAGGAGCTAACTATGGCTACACCTTC. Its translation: CASTPFQGANYGYTF.

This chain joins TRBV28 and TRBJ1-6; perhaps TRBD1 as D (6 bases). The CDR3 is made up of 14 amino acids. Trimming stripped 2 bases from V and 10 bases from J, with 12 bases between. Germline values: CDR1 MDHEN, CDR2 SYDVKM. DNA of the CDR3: TGTGCCAGCAGTTTAGGGGGCGCAAAATCACCCCTCCACTTT. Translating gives CASSLGGAKSPLHF.

The CDR3 nucleotides are TGTGCCATCAGCGGGGACAGGGGAAACAATGAGCAGTTCTTC. It encodes CAISGDRGNNEQFF. This rearrangement joins TRBV10-3 to TRBJ2-1; 10 bases match TRBD1. The V gene end was trimmed by 6 bases and the J gene end by 5 bases; junction bases not matched to a gene: 4. The CDR3 loop spans 14 amino acids. Germline CDR1 is ENHRY and CDR2 is SYGVKD.

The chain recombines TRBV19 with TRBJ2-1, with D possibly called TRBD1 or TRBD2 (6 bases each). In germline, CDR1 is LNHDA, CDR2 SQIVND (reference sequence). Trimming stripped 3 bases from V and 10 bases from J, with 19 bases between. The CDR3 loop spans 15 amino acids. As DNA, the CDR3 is TGTGCCAGTAGTATCCGGGACGACGGGGGCCGGGAGCAGTTCTTC. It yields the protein CASSIRDDGGREQFF.

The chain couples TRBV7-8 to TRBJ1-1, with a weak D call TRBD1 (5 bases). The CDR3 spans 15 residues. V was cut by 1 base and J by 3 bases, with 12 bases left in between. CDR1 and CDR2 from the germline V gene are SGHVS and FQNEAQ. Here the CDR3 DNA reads TGTGCCAGCAGCTTAGGGGTGGGCAGGGACACTGAAGCTTTCTTT. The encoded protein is CASSLGVGRDTEAFF.

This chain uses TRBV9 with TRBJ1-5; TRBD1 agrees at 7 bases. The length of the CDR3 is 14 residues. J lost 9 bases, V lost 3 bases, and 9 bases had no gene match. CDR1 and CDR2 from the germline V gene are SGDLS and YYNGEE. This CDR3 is CASSATGLVGPQHF. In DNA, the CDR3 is TGTGCCAGCAGCGCGACAGGGCTCGTGGGGCCCCAGCATTTT.

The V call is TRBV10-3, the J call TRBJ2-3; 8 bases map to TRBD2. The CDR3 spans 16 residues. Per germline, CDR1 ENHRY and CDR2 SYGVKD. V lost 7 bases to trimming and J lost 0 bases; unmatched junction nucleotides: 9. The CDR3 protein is CAITPGSGVSTDTQYF. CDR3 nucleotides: TGTGCCATCACCCCGGGTAGCGGGGTTAGCACAGATACGCAGTATTTT.

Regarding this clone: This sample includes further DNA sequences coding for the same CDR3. CDR3 nucleotides: TGTGCCAGTAGTCTGTACAATGAGCAGTTCTTC. Its protein is CASSLYNEQFF. The chain combines TRBV19 with TRBJ2-1; D is unresolved. V lost 5 bases to trimming and J lost 4 bases, with 3 bases between them. The germline CDR1 and CDR2 sequences are LNHDA and SQIVND (reference sequence). This CDR3 region has 11 residues. Based on the CDR3 plus reference TRBV19 and TRBJ2-1, the full variable domain is DGGITQSPKYLFRKEGQNVTLSCEQNLNHDAMYWYRQDPGQGLRLIYYSQIVNDFQKGDIAEGYSVSREKKESFPLTVTSAQKNPTAFYLCASSLYNEQFFGPGTRLTVL.

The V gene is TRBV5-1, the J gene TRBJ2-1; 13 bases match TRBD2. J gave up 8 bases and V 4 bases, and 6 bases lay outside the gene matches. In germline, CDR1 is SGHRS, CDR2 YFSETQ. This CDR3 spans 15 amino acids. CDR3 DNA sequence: TGCGCCAGCAGCGCCGGACTAGCGGGAGTCCATGAGCAGTTCTTC. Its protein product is CASSAGLAGVHEQFF. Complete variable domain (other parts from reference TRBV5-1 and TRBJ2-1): KAGVTQTPRYLIKTRGQQVTLSCSPISGHRSVSWYQQTPGQGLQFLFEYFSETQRNKGNFPGRFSGRQFSNSRSEMNVSTLELGDSALYLCASSAGLAGVHEQFFGPGTRLTVL.

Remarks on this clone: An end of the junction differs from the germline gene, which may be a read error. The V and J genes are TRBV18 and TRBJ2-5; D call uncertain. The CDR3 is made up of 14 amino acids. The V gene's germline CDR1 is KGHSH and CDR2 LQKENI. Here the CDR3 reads CASSPPQTQGTQYF. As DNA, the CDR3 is TGTGCCAGCTCACCACCTCAGACCCAAGGGACCCAGTACTTC.

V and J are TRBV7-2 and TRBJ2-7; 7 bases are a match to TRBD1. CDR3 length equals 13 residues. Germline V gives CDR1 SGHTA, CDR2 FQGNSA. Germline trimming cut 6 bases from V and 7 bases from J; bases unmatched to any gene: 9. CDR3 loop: CASRFPGGGEQYF. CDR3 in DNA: TGTGCCAGCAGATTTCCAGGGGGTGGGGAGCAGTACTTC. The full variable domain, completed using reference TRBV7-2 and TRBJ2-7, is GAGVSQSPSNKVTEKGKDVELRCDPISGHTALYWYRQSLGQGLEFLIYFQGNSAPDKSGLPSDRFSAERTGGSVSTLTIQRTQQEDSAVYLCASRFPGGGEQYFGPGTRLTVT.

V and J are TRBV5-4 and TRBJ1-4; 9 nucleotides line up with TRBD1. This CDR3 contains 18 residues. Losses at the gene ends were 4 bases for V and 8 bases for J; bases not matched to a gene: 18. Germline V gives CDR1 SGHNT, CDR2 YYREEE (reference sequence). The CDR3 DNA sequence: TGTGCCAGCAGCGCCGGGACAGGGAGCCCCGATATCGGAGAAAAACTGTTTTTT. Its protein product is CASSAGTGSPDIGEKLFF.

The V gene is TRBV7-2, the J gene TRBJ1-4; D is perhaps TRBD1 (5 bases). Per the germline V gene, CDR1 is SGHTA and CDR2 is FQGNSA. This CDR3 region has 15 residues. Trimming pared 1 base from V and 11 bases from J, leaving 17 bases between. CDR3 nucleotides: TGTGCCAGCAGCTTAGACAGCCTTTCTGGGGGTAAACTGTTTTTT. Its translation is CASSLDSLSGGKLFF.

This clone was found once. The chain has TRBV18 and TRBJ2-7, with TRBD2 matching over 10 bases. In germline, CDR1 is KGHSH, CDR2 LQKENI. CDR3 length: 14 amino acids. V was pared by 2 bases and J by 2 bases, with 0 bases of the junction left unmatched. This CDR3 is CASSPSGGAYEQYF. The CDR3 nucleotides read TGTGCCAGCTCACCAAGCGGGGGGGCCTACGAGCAGTACTTC. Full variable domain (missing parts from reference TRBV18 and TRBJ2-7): NAGVMQNPRHLVRRRGQEARLRCSPMKGHSHVYWYRQLPEEGLKFMVYLQKENIIDESGMPKERFSAEFPKEGPSILRIQQVVRGDSAAYFCASSPSGGAYEQYFGPGTRLTVT.